This T cell receptor beta chain was recovered during a study of shared clonotypes between healthy human individuals. Findings of the study overall: Clonotype sharing among donors was thought likely to change with sequencing depth. Sampling covered nothing but blood. Tissue TCR repertoires likely differ from those found in blood.

TCRdb keeps only in-frame clones here, not all; method: immunoSEQ multiplex PCR. This sample has roughly 490,000 clones; roughly 85% occur once, and the top ten carry more than 10%. A word on this clone: Its cognate antigen is unknown.

V gave up 0 bases and J gave up 2 bases; unmatched junction bases: 5. Germline CDR1 LGHNA, CDR2 YNFKEQ. This CDR3 has 16 residues. This clonotype originated in a woman aged 40 to 55 in good health. Some clones in this sample may be carry-over from other donors' samples. The chain employs TRBV4-2 and TRBJ2-5; 8 bases align to TRBD2. The specimen was PBMCs. The DNA for the CDR3 is TGTGCCAGCAGCCAAGACATCAGCGGGAGACAAGAGACCCAGTACTTC. Amino acid sequence: CASSQDISGRQETQYF.